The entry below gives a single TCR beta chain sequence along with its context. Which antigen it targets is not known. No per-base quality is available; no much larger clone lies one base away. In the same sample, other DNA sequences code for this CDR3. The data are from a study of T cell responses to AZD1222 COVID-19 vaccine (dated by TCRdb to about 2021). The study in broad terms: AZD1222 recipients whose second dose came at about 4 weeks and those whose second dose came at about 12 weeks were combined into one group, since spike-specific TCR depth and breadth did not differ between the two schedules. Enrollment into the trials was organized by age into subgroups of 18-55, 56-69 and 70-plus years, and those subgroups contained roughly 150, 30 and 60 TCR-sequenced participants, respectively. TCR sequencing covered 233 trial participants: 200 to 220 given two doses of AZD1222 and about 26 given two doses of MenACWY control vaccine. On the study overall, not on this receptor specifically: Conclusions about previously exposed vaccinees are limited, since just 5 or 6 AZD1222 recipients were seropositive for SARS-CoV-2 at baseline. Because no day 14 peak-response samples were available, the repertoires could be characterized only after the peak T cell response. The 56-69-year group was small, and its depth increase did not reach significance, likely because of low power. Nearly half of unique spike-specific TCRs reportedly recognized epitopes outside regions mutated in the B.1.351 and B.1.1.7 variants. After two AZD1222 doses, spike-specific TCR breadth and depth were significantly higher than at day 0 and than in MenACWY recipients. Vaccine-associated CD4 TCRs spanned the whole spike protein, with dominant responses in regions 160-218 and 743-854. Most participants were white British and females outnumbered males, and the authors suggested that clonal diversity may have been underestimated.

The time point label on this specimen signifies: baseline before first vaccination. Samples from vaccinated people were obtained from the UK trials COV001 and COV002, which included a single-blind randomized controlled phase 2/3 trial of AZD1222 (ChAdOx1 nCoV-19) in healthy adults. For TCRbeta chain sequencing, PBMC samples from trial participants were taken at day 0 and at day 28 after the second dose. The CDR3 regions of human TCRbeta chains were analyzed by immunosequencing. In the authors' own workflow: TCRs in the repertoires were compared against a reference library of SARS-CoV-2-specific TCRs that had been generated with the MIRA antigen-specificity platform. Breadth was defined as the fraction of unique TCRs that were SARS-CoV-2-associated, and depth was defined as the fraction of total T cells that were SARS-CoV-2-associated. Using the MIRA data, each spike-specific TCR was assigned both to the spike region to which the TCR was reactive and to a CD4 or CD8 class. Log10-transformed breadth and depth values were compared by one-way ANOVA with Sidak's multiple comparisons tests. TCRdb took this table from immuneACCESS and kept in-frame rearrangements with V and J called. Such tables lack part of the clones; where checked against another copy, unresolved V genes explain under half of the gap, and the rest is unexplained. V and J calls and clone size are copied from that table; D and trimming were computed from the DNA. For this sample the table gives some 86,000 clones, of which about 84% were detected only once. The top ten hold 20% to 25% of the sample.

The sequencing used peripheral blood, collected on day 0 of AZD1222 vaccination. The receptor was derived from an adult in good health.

The CDR3 here reads CATSDGQETQYF. The DNA reads TGTGCCACCAGTGATGGCCAAGAGACCCAGTACTTC. The sequence is built from TRBV24-1 and TRBJ2-5, with the identity of the D gene unclear. V lost 3 bases and J lost 1 base; the stretch between them is 2 bases long. The germline V gene specifies KGHDR as CDR1 and SFDVKD as CDR2. The CDR3, from cysteine to phenylalanine, totals 12 residues. The only DNA kept is the CDR3, 36 bases in frame from the first base.